The 3 T cell receptor beta chains below were found in one sample sequenced in a study of blood T cell repertoires in COVID-19. Sequencing was performed with immunoSEQ multiplex PCR; in TCRdb, only in-frame clones are kept and a portion is missing. This table has 140,000 or so clones, about 83% appearing once. Sample: PBMCs or T cells enriched from blood (not recorded which). The receptors derive from a woman between 45 and 60 years old with acute COVID-19.

The V gene is TRBV29-1, the J gene TRBJ2-7, with 8 bases fitting TRBD2. Germline V gene data show CDR1 as SQVTM and CDR2 as ANQGSEA. The trim removed 3 bases at V and 6 bases at J, leaving 7 bases unmatched. This CDR3 comprises 13 residues. The CDR3 sequence is CSVDRAGDGEQYF. The CDR3 DNA reads as TGCAGCGTTGATCGAGCGGGAGATGGCGAGCAGTACTTC.

The genes are TRBV6-6 and TRBJ2-5, with D possibly TRBD2 on 6 matching bases. There are 14 residues in the CDR3. Germline CDR1 is MNHNY and CDR2 is SVGAGI (reference sequence). The V end was cut by 4 bases, the J end by 4 bases, with 13 bases between. The CDR3 region is CASSFGGEVETQYF. CDR3 DNA: TGTGCCAGCAGTTTTGGCGGGGAGGTAGAGACCCAGTACTTC.

V and J are TRBV19 and TRBJ1-2; D remains ambiguous. With 5 bases removed from V and 13 bases from J, the gap between germline ends came to 14 bases. The CDR3 extends over 11 amino acids. Germline V CDR1 and CDR2: LNHDA, SQIVND (reference sequence). This CDR3 reads CASSASLGVTF. Written as DNA, the CDR3 is TGTGCCAGTAGTGCCTCGTTAGGAGTCACCTTC.